The rows below give T cell receptor beta chains drawn from one sample of a study of blood T cell repertoires in COVID-19. TCRdb's copy holds only in-frame clones and misses some; the assay was immunoSEQ multiplex PCR. The table includes approximately 230,000 clones, around 88% detected once. Material for sequencing was PBMCs or T cells enriched from blood (not recorded which). Every receptor here comes from a woman aged 25-40 years who had recovered from COVID-19. Each CDR3 is given without its conserved first and last residue. Clone size is stated in some rows and not others, as once, few, many or a class when expanded.

>16|-|TRBV18
ASSPPWRGPQGIDEAF
>14|-|TRBV23-1
ASNTGTGFYNSPLH
>14|-|TRBV19
ASSLPTAAYNSPLH
>13|once|TRBV15
ATSRDRRASYEQY
>13|-|TRBV5-4
ASSQGGTSYYEQY
>16|-|TRBV18
ASSPRPQGAPAKNIQY
>13|once|TRBV7-9
ASSQSETGFKEQY
>11|-|TRBV5-1
ASSPTGAYEQY
>11|-|TRBV28
ASSFAGGTEAF
>13|-|TRBV11-2
ASSLASRGQVGYT
>10|-|TRBV29-1
STLHRDSEAF
>11|-|TRBV18
ASSLAQAYEQY
>15|once|TRBV5-5
ASSPTIAGGGQETQY
>12|-|TRBV30
AWRQGGMNTEAF
>13|once|TRBV11-1
ASGFSGQSNTEAF
>10|-|TRBV19
ASSPTGNEQF
>13|-|TRBV9
ASSAGQGDNQPQH
>15|-|TRBV7-9
ASSLARQILNTGELF
>14|-|TRBV3-1/TRBV3-2
ASSQGRTVHTDTQY
>12|-|TRBV9
ASSGDRGHYGYT
>12|once|TRBV5-1
ASSLAGQGTEAF
>13|-|TRBV5-6
ASSSSDIYTDTQY
>13|-|TRBV14
ASSPGGRFHEKLF
>17|-|TRBV18
ASSPPTPNRGQPNYGYT
>14|-|TRBV7-9
ASSLATGTSDNEQF
>13|-|TRBV7-9
ASSWTSGATGELF
>13|once|TRBV7-2
ASSLSSGLSSPLH
>13|once|TRBV4-1
ASSHSGLALNEQF
>14|once|TRBV18
ASSRILAGYYNEQF